This TCR beta chain was observed in a study of blood T cell repertoires in COVID-19. At the level of the study: Researchers got acute and convalescent COVID-19 samples from the United States, Italy and Spain. Sources were T cells, B-cell-depleted T cells, or PBMCs; the material itself was cDNA or gDNA.

J lost 0 bases, V lost 0 bases, and 8 bases had no gene match. Per germline, CDR1 SGHKS and CDR2 YYEKEE (reference sequence). The CDR3 is made up of 18 amino acids. This clone was seen once. In the original analysis: Counts of nucleated cells, estimated from reference gene primer amplification, were obtained. TCRdb's table, derived via immunoSEQ multiplex PCR, lists solely in-frame clones and lacks some. That table is the source of V, J and clone size, and D and trimming were worked out from the DNA. The data show a few hundred thousand clones, with about 88% seen just once and 3.5% to 5% held by the top ten.

The J gene is TRBJ2-3, the V gene TRBV5-5, with 9 bases fitting TRBD2. The TCR was taken from a woman in her thirties or forties who had recovered from COVID-19. The material sequenced was peripheral blood. The CDR3 spells CASSLVLLAGSSTDTQYF. CDR3 nucleotides: TGTGCCAGCAGCTTGGTGCTTCTAGCGGGGTCTAGCACAGATACGCAGTATTTT. Filled out from reference TRBV5-5 and TRBJ2-3, the complete variable domain reads DAGVTQSPTHLIKTRGQQVTLRCSPISGHKSVSWYQQVLGQGPQFIFQYYEKEERGRGNFPDRFSARQFPNYSSELNVNALLLGDSALYLCASSLVLLAGSSTDTQYFGPGTRLTVL.